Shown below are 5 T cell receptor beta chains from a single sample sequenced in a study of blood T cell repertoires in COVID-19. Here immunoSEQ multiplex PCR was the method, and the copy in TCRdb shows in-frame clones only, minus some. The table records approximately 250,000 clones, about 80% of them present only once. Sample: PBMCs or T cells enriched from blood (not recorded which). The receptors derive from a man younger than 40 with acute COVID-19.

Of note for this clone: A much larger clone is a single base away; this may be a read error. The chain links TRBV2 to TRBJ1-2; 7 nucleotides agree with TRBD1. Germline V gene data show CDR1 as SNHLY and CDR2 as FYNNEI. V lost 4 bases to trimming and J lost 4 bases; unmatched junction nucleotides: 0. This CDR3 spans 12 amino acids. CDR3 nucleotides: TGTGCCAGCAGTGGACAGGGCTATGGCTACACCTTC. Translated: CASSGQGYGYTF.

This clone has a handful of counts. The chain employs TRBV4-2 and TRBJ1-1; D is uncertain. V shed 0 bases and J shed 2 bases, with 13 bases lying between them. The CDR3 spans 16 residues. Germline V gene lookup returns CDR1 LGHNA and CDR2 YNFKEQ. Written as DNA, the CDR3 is TGTGCCAGCAGCCAAGATTATCAAGGAGACAACACTGAAGCTTTCTTT. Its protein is CASSQDYQGDNTEAFF.

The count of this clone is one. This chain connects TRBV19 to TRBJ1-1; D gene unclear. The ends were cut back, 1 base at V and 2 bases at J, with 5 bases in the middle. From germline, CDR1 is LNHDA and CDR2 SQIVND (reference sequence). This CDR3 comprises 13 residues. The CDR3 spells CASSIGANTEAFF. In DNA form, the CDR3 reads TGTGCCAGTAGTATAGGGGCAAACACTGAAGCTTTCTTT. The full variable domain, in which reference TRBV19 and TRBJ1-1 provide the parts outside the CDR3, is DGGITQSPKYLFRKEGQNVTLSCEQNLNHDAMYWYRQDPGQGLRLIYYSQIVNDFQKGDIAEGYSVSREKKESFPLTVTSAQKNPTAFYLCASSIGANTEAFFGQGTRLTVV.

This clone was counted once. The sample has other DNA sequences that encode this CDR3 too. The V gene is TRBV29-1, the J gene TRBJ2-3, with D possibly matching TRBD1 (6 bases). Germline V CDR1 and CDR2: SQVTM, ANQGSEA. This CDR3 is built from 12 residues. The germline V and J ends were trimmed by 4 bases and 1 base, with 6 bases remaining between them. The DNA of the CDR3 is TGCAGCGTTGGGACAGGCACAGATACGCAGTATTTT. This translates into CSVGTGTDTQYF.

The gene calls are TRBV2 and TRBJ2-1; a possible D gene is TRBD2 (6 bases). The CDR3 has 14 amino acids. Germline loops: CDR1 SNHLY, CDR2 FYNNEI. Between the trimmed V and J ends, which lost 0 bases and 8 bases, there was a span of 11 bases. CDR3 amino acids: CASSEALGGYEQFF. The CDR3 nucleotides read TGTGCCAGCAGTGAAGCGCTTGGGGGGTATGAGCAGTTCTTC.